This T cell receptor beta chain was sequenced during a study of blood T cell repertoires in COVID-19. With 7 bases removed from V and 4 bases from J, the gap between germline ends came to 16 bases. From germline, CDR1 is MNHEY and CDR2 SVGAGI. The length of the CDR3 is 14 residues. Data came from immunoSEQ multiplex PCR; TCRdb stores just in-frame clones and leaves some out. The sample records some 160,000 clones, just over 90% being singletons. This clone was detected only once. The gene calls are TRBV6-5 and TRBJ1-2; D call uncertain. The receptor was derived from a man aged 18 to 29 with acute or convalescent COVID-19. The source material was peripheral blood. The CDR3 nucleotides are TGTGCCAGCACCCGTCCGGGAACGGGCTATGGCTACACCTTC. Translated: CASTRPGTGYGYTF.